Below are 11 T cell receptor beta chains sequenced from a single sample in a study of shared clonotypes between healthy human individuals. The repertoire was sequenced with immunoSEQ multiplex PCR; TCRdb's copy has only in-frame clones and lacks some. The repertoire consists of approximately 100,000 clones, with 68% occurring once and the leading ten covering roughly 24%. Specimen: memory CD8+ T cells sorted from blood. Subset: CD45RO+ cells pooled with CCR7-negative TemRA cells. These receptor sequences come from a woman younger than 45 in good health.

This chain connects TRBV18 to TRBJ2-1; D uncertain. Per germline, CDR1 KGHSH and CDR2 LQKENI. V lost 1 base, J lost 7 bases, and 2 bases lay in between. This CDR3 has 11 amino acids. This chain's CDR3 is CASSPQNEQFF. The CDR3 coding sequence is TGTGCCAGCTCACCACAGAATGAGCAGTTCTTC.

The J gene is TRBJ2-3, the V gene TRBV4-1, with D tentatively TRBD1 or TRBD2 (5 bases each). Germline V gives CDR1 MGHRA, CDR2 YSYEKL. Trimming pared 1 base from V and 2 bases from J, leaving 10 bases between. The CDR3 extends over 15 amino acids. For the CDR3, the DNA is TGCGCCAGCAGCCAAGCGGGGCCATACACAGATACGCAGTATTTT. It yields the protein CASSQAGPYTDTQYF.

The chain has TRBV25-1 and TRBJ2-1; a possible D gene is TRBD2 (6 bases). The CDR3 is 15 amino acids. V shed 7 bases and J shed 7 bases, with 20 bases lying between them. The germline CDR1 and CDR2 sequences are MGHDK and SYGVNS. CDR3 in DNA: TGTGCCAGCATCCAAGGAGACTCAGGGAGGAATGAGCAGTTCTTC. This translates into CASIQGDSGRNEQFF.

The CDR3 nucleotides are TGTGCCAGCAGCTTAGCGGGCACCGGGGAGCTGTTTTTT. This translates into CASSLAGTGELFF. The chain couples TRBV11-2 to TRBJ2-2; D remains ambiguous. Germline CDR1 and CDR2: SGHAT and FQNNGV. V lost 1 base and J lost 4, with 4 bases in between. The CDR3 has 13 residues.

This chain joins TRBV28 and TRBJ2-7; a weak D match, TRBD2 (6 bases). Trimming pared 5 bases from V and 2 bases from J, leaving 16 bases between. The CDR3 sequence is 15 residues long. The V gene's germline CDR1 is MDHEN and CDR2 SYDVKM. DNA of the CDR3: TGTGCCAGCAGTCCGCTCCGGGGGAGCCCCTACGAGCAGTACTTC. It is translated as CASSPLRGSPYEQYF.

This clone was counted once. J is TRBJ2-6 and V is TRBV7-8; 11 bases match TRBD2. The CDR3 has 19 residues. CDR1 is SGHVS and CDR2 is FQNEAQ in the germline V gene. With V trimmed by 5 bases and J by 3 bases, 12 bases remained unmatched. CDR3 region: CASSPEVGLAGGGANVLTF. The CDR3 DNA sequence: TGTGCCAGCAGCCCGGAGGTGGGTCTAGCGGGAGGTGGGGCCAACGTCCTGACTTTC.

The rearrangement links TRBV4-2 to TRBJ2-1, with D perhaps assigned TRBD1 or TRBD2 (6 bases each). The CDR3 is made up of 16 amino acids. Trimming removed 4 bases from V and 8 bases from J, with 21 bases in between. The germline V gene encodes CDR1 LGHNA and CDR2 YNFKEQ. The CDR3 loop is CASSPPRGPSPHEQFF. The DNA for the CDR3 is TGTGCCAGCAGCCCCCCCCGGGGGCCCAGCCCCCATGAGCAGTTCTTC.

CDR3 in amino acids: CASNRASSGNTIYF. For the CDR3, the DNA is TGTGCCAGTAACAGGGCTTCCTCTGGAAACACCATATATTTT. V is TRBV10-3 and J is TRBJ1-3; TRBD1 is a possible D gene (6 bases). Germline V gene lookup returns CDR1 ENHRY and CDR2 SYGVKD. The CDR3 loop spans 14 amino acids. Trimming took off 10 bases at V and 0 bases at J, with 13 bases between the two ends.

This chain links TRBV11-3 with TRBJ2-2, with D maybe TRBD2 (6 bases). This CDR3 is built from 17 residues. V was pared by 0 bases and J by 4 bases, with 15 bases between. In germline, CDR1 is SGHNT, CDR2 YENEEA. The DNA of the CDR3 is TGTGCCAGCAGCTTAGATAGTCAGACGGGGGTCACCGGGGAGCTGTTTTTT. The encoded protein is CASSLDSQTGVTGELFF.

This chain uses TRBV7-9 with TRBJ1-2; D unclear. Trimming cost V 0 bases and J 4 bases, with 15 bases left between them. Germline CDR1 SEHNR, CDR2 FQNEAQ (reference sequence). CDR3 length: 16 amino acids. CDR3 in amino acids: CASSLAYLDGPYGYTF. CDR3 bases: TGTGCCAGCAGCTTAGCTTACCTGGACGGTCCCTATGGCTACACCTTC.

This clone appeared a few times. V gene TRBV6-1 combines with J gene TRBJ1-1; D is possibly TRBD1 (6 bases). This CDR3 has 14 amino acids. Trimming took 6 bases from V and 6 from J, leaving 17 bases between them. Per the germline V gene, CDR1 is MNHNS and CDR2 is SASEGT. CDR3 sequence (DNA): TGTGCCAGCAGCGATCTCACGGGGGCAGCTGAAGCTTTCTTT. This codes for CASSDLTGAAEAFF.